The TCR beta chain under discussion was sequenced for a study of blood T cell repertoires in COVID-19. The overall study: The United States, Italy and Spain supplied acute and convalescent COVID-19 samples. T cells, B-cell-depleted T cells, or PBMCs supplied cDNA or gDNA.

Per the germline V gene, CDR1 is MDHEN and CDR2 is SYDVKM. J was trimmed by 6 bases and V by 2 bases; bases with no gene match: 10. CDR3 length: 15 amino acids. The sample holds one count of this clone. Under the authors' procedure: Cell counts per sample came from amplifying reference gene primers. The method was immunoSEQ multiplex PCR; TCRdb's version includes in-frame clones alone and lacks a portion of them. The DNA was the basis for D and trimming; V, J and clone size are from that table. Of approximately 140,000 clones in the sample, 88% were seen once. The genes are TRBV28 and TRBJ2-7, with 7 bases identical to TRBD2. The sequence came from a human donor in a cohort sampled during active COVID-19. What was sequenced was peripheral blood. The CDR3 here is CASSLASGSRREQYF. As DNA, the CDR3 is TGTGCCAGCAGTTTAGCTAGCGGTAGCCGCCGCGAGCAGTACTTC.